The T cell receptor beta chain described here comes from a study of T cell changes during pregnancy in multiple sclerosis. TCRdb's table, derived via immunoSEQ multiplex PCR, lists solely in-frame clones and lacks some. The sample lists 65,000 to 90,000 clones, approximately 92% seen once, with less than 2.5% in the top ten. This receptor was taken from a female donor with multiple sclerosis, enrolled in a pregnancy study. The sequenced sample was peripheral blood, obtained before pregnancy.

CDR3 nucleotide sequence: TGCGCCAGCAGGGCATCATCTGGGTACAGCACCGGGGAGCTGTTTTTT. Translated, it gives CASRASSGYSTGELFF. The V call is TRBV4-3, the J call TRBJ2-2; D is uncertain. Germline CDR1 and CDR2: LGHNA and YSLEER. The CDR3 is made up of 16 amino acids. Trimming removed 6 bases at V and 4 bases at J, with 18 bases between.